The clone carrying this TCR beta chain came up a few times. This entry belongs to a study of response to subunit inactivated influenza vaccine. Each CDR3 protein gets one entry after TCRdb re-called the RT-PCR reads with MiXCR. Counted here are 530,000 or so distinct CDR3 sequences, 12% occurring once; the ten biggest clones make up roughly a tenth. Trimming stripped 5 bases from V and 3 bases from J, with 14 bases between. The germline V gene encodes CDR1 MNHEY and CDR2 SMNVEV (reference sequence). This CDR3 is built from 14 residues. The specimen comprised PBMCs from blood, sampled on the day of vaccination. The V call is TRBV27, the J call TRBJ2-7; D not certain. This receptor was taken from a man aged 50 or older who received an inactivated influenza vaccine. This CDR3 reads CASSKGTGFYEQYF. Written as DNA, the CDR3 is TGTGCCAGCAGTAAAGGAACTGGTTTCTACGAGCAGTACTTC.